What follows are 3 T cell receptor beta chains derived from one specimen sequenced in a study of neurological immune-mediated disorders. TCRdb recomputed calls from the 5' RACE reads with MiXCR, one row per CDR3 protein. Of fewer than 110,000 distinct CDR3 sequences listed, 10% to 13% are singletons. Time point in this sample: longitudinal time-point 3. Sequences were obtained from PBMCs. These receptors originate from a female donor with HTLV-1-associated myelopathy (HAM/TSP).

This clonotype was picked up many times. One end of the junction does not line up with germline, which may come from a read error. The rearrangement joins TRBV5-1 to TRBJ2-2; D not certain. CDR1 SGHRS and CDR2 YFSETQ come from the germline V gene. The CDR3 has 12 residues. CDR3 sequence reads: CASSLNTGELFF. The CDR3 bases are TGTGCCAGCAGCTTAAACACCGGGGAGCTGTTTTTT.

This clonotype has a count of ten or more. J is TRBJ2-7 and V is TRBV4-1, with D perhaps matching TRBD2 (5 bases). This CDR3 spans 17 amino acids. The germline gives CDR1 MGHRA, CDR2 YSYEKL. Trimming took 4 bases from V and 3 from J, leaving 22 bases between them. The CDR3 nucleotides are TGCGCCAGCAGCCGCCGAGAAGAGGCGGTTCGGGACTACGAGCAGTACTTC. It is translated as CASSRREEAVRDYEQYF.

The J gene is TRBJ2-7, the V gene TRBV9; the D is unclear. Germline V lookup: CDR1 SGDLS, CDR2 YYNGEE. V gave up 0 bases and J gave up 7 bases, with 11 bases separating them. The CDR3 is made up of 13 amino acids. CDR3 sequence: CASSVAGLGEQYF. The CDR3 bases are TGTGCCAGCAGCGTAGCTGGATTGGGAGAGCAGTACTTC.